The entry below gives a single T cell receptor (beta chain) sequence along with its context. This clone was seen only a few times. The antigen this receptor binds is unknown. Base quality data are lacking; no much larger clone is found one base away. Another Seattle source contributed samples from volunteer blood donors who had recovered from COVID-19. Whole blood was collected in K2EDTA tubes by collaborating institutions according to the institutions' own protocols. For TCRbeta analysis, collaborators shipped samples as frozen whole blood, isolated PBMCs, or DNA extracted from either of those sample types. The data stem from a study of blood T cell repertoires in COVID-19 (dated by TCRdb to about 2020). Concerning the study at large: Collaborator samples came from the United States, Italy and Spain and covered acute and convalescent phases of COVID-19. The prospective study material was composed of cDNA or gDNA derived from T cells, B-cell-depleted T cells, or PBMCs. Deeply sampled blood TCRbeta repertoires from subjects exposed to, actively infected with, or recovered from COVID-19 were included in the dataset. The repertoires were made available in a free public database intended to serve as a resource for research on the immune response to SARS-CoV-2. Samples were obtained from the ongoing ImmuneRACE study (first 160 participants) and from over a thousand subjects provided by 6 global collaborators. Nearly every sample came with metadata listing a de-identified subject ID, COVID-19 status, age in years and sex. Where HLA class I and class II types were available, the types were taken from metadata supplied by the sample provider, not from assay-based typing.

TCRbeta CDR3 regions were amplified from genomic DNA using the immunoSEQ Assay, a bias-controlled multiplex PCR. Concerning the study's data processing: The number of nucleated cells in each sample was estimated from the amplification of reference gene primers within the assay. To quantify the absolute abundance of each unique TCRbeta CDR3 rearrangement, sequence reads were collapsed and filtered. For each sample, productive Simpson clonality was calculated by taking the square root of Simpson's diversity index across productive rearrangements. TCRdb retrieved this table from immuneACCESS and kept in-frame rearrangements only. Not all clones are present; in checked studies, unresolved V genes account for under half, and no reason is known for the remainder. That table supplies the V and J calls and clone size; D and trimming were determined from the DNA. In all, the sample holds about 210,000 clones, and around 80% of those were seen once. Over 2% of the sample is taken by the ten largest.

The CDR3 holds 15 amino acids from the cysteine to the phenylalanine. Only the CDR3 part of the read is kept: 45 bases, read in frame from the first base. The germline V gene specifies SGHTA as CDR1 and FQGNSA as CDR2. Trimmed from V: 5 bases; trimmed from J: 9 bases; junction bases lacking a gene match: 6. Beyond this particular receptor, the publication reports: The quantity of clinical and demographic metadata differed by source and by participant and was supplied without curation.

The sequencing input was peripheral blood. The chain is assembled from TRBV7-2 and TRBJ1-6; 11 central nucleotides agree with TRBD1. The TCR sequence derives from a man aged 35-49 years who had recovered from COVID-19. The CDR3 amino acid sequence is: CASSAGQGEVSPLHF. The sequence in DNA is TGTGCCAGCAGCGCGGGACAGGGGGAAGTTTCACCCCTCCACTTT.